This T cell receptor (beta chain) was obtained from a study of blood T cell repertoires in COVID-19. The wider study: Italy, Spain and the United States were the sources of the convalescent and acute COVID-19 samples. From T cells, B-cell-depleted T cells, or PBMCs came the material, which was cDNA or gDNA.

The CDR3 contains 14 residues. CDR1 is MGHRA and CDR2 is YSYEKL in the germline V gene. Trimming pared 0 bases from V and 8 bases from J, leaving 13 bases between. How the authors handled the data: Amplification of reference gene primers provided the estimated nucleated cell counts. Produced via immunoSEQ multiplex PCR; TCRdb's table is partial and in-frame only. V and J calls and clone size are given by that table; D and trimming were obtained from the DNA. The sample lists roughly 42,000 clones, roughly 84% occurring once. Sequenced: peripheral blood. This clonotype was sampled from a human donor in a cohort sampled during active COVID-19. The chain links TRBV4-1 to TRBJ1-2; D is undetermined. DNA for the CDR3: TGCGCCAGCAGCCAAGATTCAGGTTGGGTAGGCTACACCTTC. This sequence encodes CASSQDSGWVGYTF.